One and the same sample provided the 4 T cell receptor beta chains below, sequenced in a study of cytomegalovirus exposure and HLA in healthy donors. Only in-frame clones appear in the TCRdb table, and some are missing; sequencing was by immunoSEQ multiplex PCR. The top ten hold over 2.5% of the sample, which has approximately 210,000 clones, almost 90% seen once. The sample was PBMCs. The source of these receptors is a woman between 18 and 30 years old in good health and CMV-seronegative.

CDR3 sequence: CASSSRGLYEQYF. In DNA, the CDR3 is TGTGCCAGCAGTTCCAGGGGGCTTTACGAGCAGTACTTC. J is TRBJ2-7 and V is TRBV27, with 8 bases aligning to TRBD1. This CDR3 has 13 residues. Per the germline V gene, CDR1 is MNHEY and CDR2 is SMNVEV (reference sequence). Unmatched junction bases numbered 3, after V lost 4 bases and J lost 4 bases.

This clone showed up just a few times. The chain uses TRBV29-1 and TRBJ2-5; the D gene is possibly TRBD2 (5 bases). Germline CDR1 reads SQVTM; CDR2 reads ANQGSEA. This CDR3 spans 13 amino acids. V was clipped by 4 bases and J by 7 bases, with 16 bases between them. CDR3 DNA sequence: TGCAGCGTTGCGGACTCCATAGTGGGGACCCAGTACTTC. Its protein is CSVADSIVGTQYF.

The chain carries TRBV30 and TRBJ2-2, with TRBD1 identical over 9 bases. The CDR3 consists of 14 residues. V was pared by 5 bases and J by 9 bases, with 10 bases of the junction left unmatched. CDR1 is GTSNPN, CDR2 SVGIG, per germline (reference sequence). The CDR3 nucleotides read TGTGCCTGGGACATTACAGGGGGCTTTAGGGAGCTGTTTTTT. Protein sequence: CAWDITGGFRELFF.

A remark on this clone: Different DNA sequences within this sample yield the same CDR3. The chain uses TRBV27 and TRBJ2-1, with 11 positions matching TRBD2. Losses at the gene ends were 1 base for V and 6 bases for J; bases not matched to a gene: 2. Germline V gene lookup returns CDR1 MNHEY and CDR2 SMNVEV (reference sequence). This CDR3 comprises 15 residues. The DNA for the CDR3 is TGTGCCAGCAGTTTATTAGCGGGAGGGCTCAATGAGCAGTTCTTC. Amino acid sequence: CASSLLAGGLNEQFF.